These T cell receptor beta chains were read from a single sample in a study of tumor and adjacent non-tumor tissue in lung cancer. Via MiXCR, TCRdb re-called the multiplex PCR reads, giving one row per CDR3 protein. The sample lists under 150,000 distinct CDR3 sequences, roughly 67% seen once, with around 13% in the top ten. Sequenced input: lung tumor tissue. All receptors derive from a man aged 25 to 45 with non-small cell lung cancer. Both conserved end residues are part of each CDR3. Each record gives: J gene, clone size, D gene, V gene, CDR3 protein, CDR3 DNA. D genes are given only for firm matches. Clone sizes are given selectively: once, few, many, or a class where the clone is expanded.

>TRBJ1-2|many|TRBD1|TRBV20-1
CSATPTGDRVRLYGYTF
TGCAGTGCTACCCCAACAGGGGACCGTGTGCGGCTCTATGGCTACACCTTC
>TRBJ1-1|many|NA|TRBV4-3
CASSQDYDRLNTEAFF
TGCGCCAGCAGCCAAGATTACGACAGGCTGAACACTGAAGCTTTCTTT
>TRBJ2-7|NA|NA|TRBV4-1
CASGQGVGGSPPYEQYF
TGCGCCAGCGGCCAGGGAGTGGGGGGCTCGCCCCCCTACGAGCAGTACTTC
>TRBJ2-3|NA|TRBD2|TRBV12-3/TRBV12-4
CAISSGLAGTDTQYF
TGTGCCATCAGCTCAGGACTAGCGGGTACAGATACGCAGTATTTT
>TRBJ1-1|few|NA|TRBV6-1
CVSSDQTAGEAFF
TGTGTCAGCAGTGATCAGACCGCGGGGGAGGCTTTCTTT
>TRBJ2-1|NA|NA|TRBV29-1
CSVVRGGEHFF
TGCAGCGTTGTAAGAGGCGGTGAGCACTTCTTC
>TRBJ2-7|NA|NA|TRBV6-6
CASSHSTLSYEQYF
TGTGCCAGCAGTCACTCGACTTTATCATACGAGCAGTACTTC
>TRBJ2-3|NA|TRBD2|TRBV29-1
CSVGSGVSTDTQYF
TGCAGCGTGGGCAGCGGGGTTAGCACAGATACGCAGTATTTT
>TRBJ2-7|NA|NA|TRBV11-2
CASSESVGGYELCF
TGTGCCAGCAGCGAATCAGTGGGCGGCTACGAGCTGTGCTTC
>TRBJ1-6|NA|NA|TRBV5-4
CASSIGRASNSPLHF
TGTGCCAGCAGCATAGGACGGGCTTCTAATTCACCCCTCCACTTT
>TRBJ1-3|NA|NA|TRBV5-6
CASSQDISGNTLYF
TGTGCCAGCAGCCAGGACATCTCCGGAAACACCTTATATTTT
>TRBJ2-3|NA|NA|TRBV20-1
CSAPMRGGLHTQYF
TGCAGTGCTCCGATGAGGGGGGGCCTGCATACGCAGTATTTC
>TRBJ2-7|NA|NA|TRBV6-2/TRBV6-3
CASSYSFGLLAEQYF
TGTGCCAGCAGTTACTCGTTCGGGCTGCTCGCCGAGCAGTACTTC
>TRBJ2-2|NA|NA|TRBV20-1
CSAKRGGAGTGELFF
TGCAGTGCTAAGAGGGGGGGGGCGGGTACCGGGGAGCTGTTTTTT
>TRBJ1-2|many|NA|TRBV6-5
CASKNAFRGYGYTF
TGTGCCAGCAAAAACGCGTTTCGGGGCTATGGCTACACCTTC
>TRBJ2-3|NA|NA|TRBV20-1
CSARRYFTNTQYF
TGCAGTGCTAGGAGATACTTCACAAATACACAGTATTTT
>TRBJ1-5|once|NA|TRBV12-3/TRBV12-4
CASSLEGLRYQPQHF
TGTGCCAGCAGTTTAGAAGGCCTGAGGTATCAGCCCCAGCACTTT
>TRBJ1-1|NA|NA|TRBV4-1
CASNQERNTEAFF
TGCGCCAGCAACCAAGAAAGGAACACTGAAGCTTTCTTT
>TRBJ2-1|NA|NA|TRBV5-6
CVSSLVFKRTEQFF
TGTGTCAGCAGTTTAGTCTTCAAGAGAACTGAGCAGTTCTTC
>TRBJ1-1|NA|TRBD1|TRBV29-1
CSVDWGTGRTEAFF
TGTAGCGTTGATTGGGGGACAGGTAGAACTGAAGCTTTCTTT
>TRBJ2-1|NA|TRBD2|TRBV20-1
CSVRLAGGYKEQFF
TGCAGTGTTAGACTAGCGGGGGGCTACAAAGAGCAGTTCTTC
>TRBJ2-1|many|NA|TRBV20-1
CSASGVGWEQFF
TGCAGTGCTAGTGGGGTGGGGTGGGAGCAGTTCTTC
>TRBJ1-1|many|TRBD1|TRBV20-1
CSARRQGTMNTEAFF
TGCAGTGCGCGTCGACAGGGAACTATGAACACTGAAGCTTTCTTT
>TRBJ1-2|NA|NA|TRBV11-2
CASIILGTGNLNYGYTF
TGTGCCAGCATCATCCTAGGGACGGGCAACCTTAACTATGGCTACACCTTC